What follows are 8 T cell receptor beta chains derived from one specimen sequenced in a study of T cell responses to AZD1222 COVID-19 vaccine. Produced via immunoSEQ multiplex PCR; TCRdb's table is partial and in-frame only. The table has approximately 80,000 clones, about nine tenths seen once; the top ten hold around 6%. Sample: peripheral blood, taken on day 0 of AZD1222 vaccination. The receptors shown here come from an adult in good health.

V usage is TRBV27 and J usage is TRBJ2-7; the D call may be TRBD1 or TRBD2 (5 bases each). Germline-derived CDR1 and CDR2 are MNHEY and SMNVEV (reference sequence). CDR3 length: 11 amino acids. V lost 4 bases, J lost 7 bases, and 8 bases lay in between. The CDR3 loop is CASSSWGEQYF. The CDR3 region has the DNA TGTGCCAGCAGTTCCTGGGGGGAGCAGTACTTC.

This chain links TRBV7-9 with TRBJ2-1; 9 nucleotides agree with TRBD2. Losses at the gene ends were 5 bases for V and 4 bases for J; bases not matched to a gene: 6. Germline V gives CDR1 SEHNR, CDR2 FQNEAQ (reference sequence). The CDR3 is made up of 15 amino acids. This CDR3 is CASSISGGNYNEQFF. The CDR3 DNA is TGTGCCAGCAGCATTAGCGGGGGAAATTACAATGAGCAGTTCTTC.

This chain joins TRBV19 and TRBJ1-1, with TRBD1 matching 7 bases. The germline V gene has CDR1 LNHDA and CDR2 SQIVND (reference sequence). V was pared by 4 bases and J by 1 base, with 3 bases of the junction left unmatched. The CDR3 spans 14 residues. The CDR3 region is CASSKGQPNTEAFF. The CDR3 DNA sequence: TGTGCCAGTAGTAAGGGACAGCCGAACACTGAAGCTTTCTTT.

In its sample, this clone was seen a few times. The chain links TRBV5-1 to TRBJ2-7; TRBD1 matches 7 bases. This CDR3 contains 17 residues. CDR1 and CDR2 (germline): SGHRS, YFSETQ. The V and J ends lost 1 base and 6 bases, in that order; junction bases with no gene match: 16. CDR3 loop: CASSLNGLGQTNSEQYF. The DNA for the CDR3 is TGCGCCAGCAGCTTGAACGGACTGGGACAGACTAATAGCGAGCAGTACTTC.

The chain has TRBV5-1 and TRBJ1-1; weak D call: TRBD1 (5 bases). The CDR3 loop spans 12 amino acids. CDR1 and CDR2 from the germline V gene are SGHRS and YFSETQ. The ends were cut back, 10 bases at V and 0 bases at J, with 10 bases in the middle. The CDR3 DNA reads TGCGCCTCCCGAGGGGTGAACACTGAAGCTTTCTTT. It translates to CASRGVNTEAFF.

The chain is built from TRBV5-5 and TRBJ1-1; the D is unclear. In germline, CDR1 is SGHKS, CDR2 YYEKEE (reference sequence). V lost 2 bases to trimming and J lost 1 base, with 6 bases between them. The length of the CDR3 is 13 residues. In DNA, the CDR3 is TGTGCCAGCAGCTTTCATGCGAACACTGAAGCTTTCTTT. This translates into CASSFHANTEAFF.

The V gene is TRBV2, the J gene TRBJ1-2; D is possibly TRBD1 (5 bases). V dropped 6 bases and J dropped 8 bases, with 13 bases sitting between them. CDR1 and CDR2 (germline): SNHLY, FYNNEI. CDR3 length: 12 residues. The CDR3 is CASSHRRWGYTF. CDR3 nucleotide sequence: TGTGCCAGCAGCCACAGGAGGTGGGGCTACACCTTC.

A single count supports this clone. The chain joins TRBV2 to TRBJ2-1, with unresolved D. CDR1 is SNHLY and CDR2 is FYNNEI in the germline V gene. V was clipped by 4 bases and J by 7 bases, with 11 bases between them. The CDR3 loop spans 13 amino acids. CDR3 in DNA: TGTGCCAGCAGTGTTCTACGGCCAAATGAGCAGTTCTTC. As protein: CASSVLRPNEQFF. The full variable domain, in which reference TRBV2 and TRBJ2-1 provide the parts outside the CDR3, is EPEVTQTPSHQVTQMGQEVILRCVPISNHLYFYWYRQILGQKVEFLVSFYNNEISEKSEIFDDQFSVERPDGSNFTLKIRSTKLEDSAMYFCASSVLRPNEQFFGPGTRLTVL.